Below are 32 T cell receptor beta chains sequenced from a single sample in a study of T-cell memory formation after mild COVID-19. TCRdb used MiXCR to reprocess the 5' RACE reads, holding one entry per CDR3 protein. The table has under 450,000 distinct CDR3 sequences, roughly a quarter seen once; the top ten hold 10% to 15%. The sample taken for sequencing was PBMCs or a T cell subset sorted from them (not recorded which). The receptors shown here come from an adult woman who had mild COVID-19 (a few samples of this study predate the infection). Cell type and time point are not known.

This clonotype was counted a few times. V is TRBV12-3 or TRBV12-4 and J is TRBJ2-7, with TRBD2 matching over 10 bases. CDR3 length equals 12 residues. Losses at the gene ends were 2 bases for V and 12 bases for J; bases not matched to a gene: 4. CDR3 bases: TGTGCCAGCAGTTTACCTAGCGGGAGACCGTACTTC. Encoded protein: CASSLPSGRPYF.

The sample holds a few counts of this clonotype. The chain uses TRBV18 and TRBJ1-1; 8 nucleotides align to TRBD1. CDR1 is KGHSH and CDR2 is LQKENI in the germline V gene. The V and J ends lost 3 bases and 0 bases, in that order; junction bases with no gene match: 6. CDR3 size: 16 residues. The CDR3 DNA reads as TGTGCCAGCTCACCGCGACAGGGGACAATGAACACTGAAGCTTTCTTT. Translation gives CASSPRQGTMNTEAFF.

This clonotype was counted a few times. This chain connects TRBV12-3 or TRBV12-4 to TRBJ1-1, with 9 bases lining up with TRBD1. The CDR3 has 14 residues. Trimming at V came to 6 bases and at J to 7 bases, leaving 9 bases not matched to a gene. The CDR3 reads CASSHGTGTIEAFF. CDR3 coding DNA: TGTGCCAGCAGCCATGGGACAGGGACAATTGAAGCTTTCTTT.

This clonotype appeared a few times. The gene calls are TRBV30 and TRBJ2-3, with TRBD1 identical over 8 bases. The CDR3 runs to 15 residues. Unmatched junction bases numbered 9, after V lost 5 bases and J lost 2 bases. Looked up from germline, CDR1 is GTSNPN and CDR2 is SVGIG (reference sequence). The CDR3 bases are TGTGCCTGGGGGACAGGCGGACCAGCCACAGATACGCAGTATTTT. As protein: CAWGTGGPATDTQYF.

CDR3 amino acids: CSATRGTSQTYEQYF. DNA of the CDR3: TGCAGTGCTACTCGGGGGACATCTCAGACCTACGAGCAGTACTTC. V usage is TRBV20-1 and J usage is TRBJ2-7, with D perhaps matching TRBD1 or TRBD2 (6 bases each). CDR3 length: 15 residues. V was clipped by 4 bases and J by 2 bases, with 18 bases between them. In germline, CDR1 is DFQATT, CDR2 SNEGSKA (reference sequence).

The chain uses TRBV14 and TRBJ1-6, with D perhaps TRBD1 (6 bases). Per the germline V gene, CDR1 is SGHDN and CDR2 is FVKESK. This CDR3 has 15 amino acids. Between the trimmed V and J ends, which lost 1 base and 10 bases, there was a span of 14 bases. The CDR3 nucleotides read TGTGCCAGCAGCCAAGGACAGGCGGTGAAGTCACCCCTCCACTTT. Its translation is CASSQGQAVKSPLHF.

This clonotype has only a few counts. This rearrangement joins TRBV11-1 to TRBJ2-1; 8 bases line up with TRBD2. V gave up 1 base and J gave up 7 bases; unmatched junction bases: 9. The CDR3 loop spans 16 amino acids. Germline V gives CDR1 SGHAT, CDR2 FQDESV (reference sequence). The CDR3 loop reads CASSLGRTSLRNEQFF. In DNA form, the CDR3 reads TGTGCCAGCAGCTTAGGGAGGACTAGCTTAAGGAATGAGCAGTTCTTC.

The chain combines TRBV7-3 with TRBJ2-3; D gene uncertain. The germline CDR1 and CDR2 sequences are SGHTA and FQGTGA. V lost 0 bases to trimming and J lost 2 bases, with 3 bases between them. This CDR3 has 13 residues. CDR3: CASSLTNTDTQYF. The CDR3 bases are TGTGCCAGCAGCTTAACCAACACAGATACGCAGTATTTT.

This clonotype was found a few times. This chain uses TRBV6-1 with TRBJ1-6; a weak D match, TRBD1 (6 bases). CDR3 length: 14 amino acids. Trimming removed 7 bases from V and 3 bases from J, with 10 bases in between. Germline V gene sequence: CDR1 MNHNS, CDR2 SASEGT. Written as DNA, the CDR3 is TGTGCCAGCACGCGGACAGTCTATAATTCACCCCTCCACTTT. Translated: CASTRTVYNSPLHF.

The chain combines TRBV18 with TRBJ2-7, with 8 bases lining up with TRBD1. The germline gives CDR1 KGHSH, CDR2 LQKENI. The CDR3 spans 14 residues. Unmatched junction bases numbered 6, after V lost 2 bases and J lost 6 bases. This chain's CDR3 is CASSPFAGGVEQYF. The DNA for the CDR3 is TGTGCCAGCTCACCATTTGCAGGGGGCGTCGAGCAGTACTTC. The full variable domain, rest sourced from reference TRBV18 and TRBJ2-7, is NAGVMQNPRHLVRRRGQEARLRCSPMKGHSHVYWYRQLPEEGLKFMVYLQKENIIDESGMPKERFSAEFPKEGPSILRIQQVVRGDSAAYFCASSPFAGGVEQYFGPGTRLTVT.

The rearrangement uses TRBV25-1 and TRBJ2-7; 7 bases are a match to TRBD1. The CDR3 contains 12 residues. With V trimmed by 8 bases and J by 0 bases, 1 base remained unmatched. Germline assignment: CDR1 MGHDK and CDR2 SYGVNS. The CDR3 reads CASRDSSYEQYF. For the CDR3, the DNA is TGTGCCAGCCGGGACAGCTCCTACGAGCAGTACTTC.

This clonotype has more than one count but fewer than ten. The chain recombines TRBV12-3 or TRBV12-4 with TRBJ2-3; D not certain. Deletions cut 6 bases from V and 0 bases from J, with 10 bases between. The CDR3 extends over 14 amino acids. CDR3 sequence (DNA): TGTGCCAGCAGGAGACTCTCTAGCACAGATACGCAGTATTTT. Its protein product is CASRRLSSTDTQYF.

This clonotype showed up just a few times. The chain joins TRBV14 to TRBJ2-1, with D unresolved. There are 14 residues in the CDR3. Germline CDR1 is SGHDN and CDR2 is FVKESK. Trimming took off 0 bases at V and 8 bases at J, with 11 bases between the two ends. The CDR3 spells CASSQDPWFHEQFF. DNA of the CDR3: TGTGCCAGCAGCCAAGATCCCTGGTTTCATGAGCAGTTCTTC.

The rearrangement joins TRBV29-1 to TRBJ2-7; 8 bases agree with TRBD1. The CDR3 loop spans 12 amino acids. The germline CDR1 and CDR2 sequences are SQVTM and ANQGSEA. After removal of 4 bases from V and 7 bases from J, the junction contained 6 bases not matched to a gene. The CDR3 bases are TGCAGCGTTGTAGGACAGGGTGGTGAGCAGTACTTC. This translates into CSVVGQGGEQYF.

This clonotype was counted a few times. This chain uses TRBV5-6 with TRBJ2-6, with D maybe TRBD2 (5 bases). CDR3 length: 20 amino acids. Trimming removed 4 bases from V and 0 bases from J, with 23 bases in between. Germline V CDR1 and CDR2: SGHDT, YYEEEE. This CDR3 reads CASSPRFVPYGSSGANVLTF. The CDR3, as DNA: TGTGCCAGCAGCCCCCGTTTCGTACCGTATGGGAGCTCTGGGGCCAACGTCCTGACTTTC.

The genes are TRBV9 and TRBJ2-1; D gene unclear. CDR3 length equals 17 residues. Germline V gene sequence: CDR1 SGDLS, CDR2 YYNGEE. V lost 3 bases and J 0 bases, leaving 16 bases between the germline ends. The CDR3 DNA is TGTGCCAGCAGCGGAACTACAGATACAAGCTCCTACAATGAGCAGTTCTTC. This gives the protein CASSGTTDTSSYNEQFF.

This clonotype has just a few counts. This sequence joins TRBV4-1 and TRBJ1-2; D might be TRBD1 (6 bases). The CDR3 consists of 15 residues. With 6 bases removed from V and 6 bases from J, the gap between germline ends came to 20 bases. Germline V lookup: CDR1 MGHRA, CDR2 YSYEKL. Written as DNA, the CDR3 is TGCGCCAGCAGTGAGCAGGCGAGGACAGCGGATGGCTACACCTTC. Its protein product is CASSEQARTADGYTF.

This clonotype has more than one count but fewer than ten. At one boundary the junction diverges from the germline segment, which might be a read error. The chain uses TRBV7-7 and TRBJ2-2, with 7 positions matching TRBD1. This CDR3 has 15 residues. The V gene's germline CDR1 is SSHAT and CDR2 FNYEAQ (reference sequence). CDR3 protein: CASSTIQGPTGELFF. CDR3 nucleotide sequence: TGTGCTAGCAGCACCATACAGGGGCCCACCGGGGAGCTGTTTTTT.

This clonotype has a single count. The chain recombines TRBV6-5 with TRBJ1-2; a weak D match, TRBD1 (5 bases). The CDR3 length is 13 residues. V dropped 2 bases and J dropped 8 bases, with 12 bases sitting between them. Germline lookup yields CDR1 MNHEY and CDR2 SVGAGI. The CDR3 here is CASSYGQGVGYTF. The CDR3 coding sequence is TGTGCCAGCAGTTACGGCCAGGGTGTCGGCTACACCTTC.

The chain employs TRBV7-6 and TRBJ2-7, with 7 bases lining up with TRBD2. V lost 7 bases and J lost 4; bases outside the gene matches: 16. Looked up from germline, CDR1 is SGHVS and CDR2 is FNYEAQ. This CDR3 region has 16 residues. CDR3 sequence reads: CASKREPIEGAYEQYF. The CDR3 DNA sequence: TGTGCCAGCAAGCGGGAACCGATTGAAGGGGCTTACGAGCAGTACTTC.

The chain joins TRBV25-1 to TRBJ1-6; D is uncertain. The CDR3 runs 16 residues. Per germline, CDR1 MGHDK and CDR2 SYGVNS. With 4 bases removed from V and 5 bases from J, the gap between germline ends came to 15 bases. This CDR3 reads CASSGSWGSNNSPLHF. CDR3 DNA: TGTGCCAGCAGTGGCTCTTGGGGTTCGAATAATTCACCCCTCCACTTT.

V is TRBV12-3 or TRBV12-4 and J is TRBJ1-1, with 9 positions matching TRBD1. Trimming cost V 6 bases and J 6 bases; bases outside gene matches: 5. The CDR3 spans 13 residues. CDR3 sequence: CASRNRGRSEAFF. In nucleotides, the CDR3 is TGTGCCAGCAGGAACAGGGGGCGGTCTGAAGCTTTCTTT.

In this sample, this clonotype turned up many times. The CDR3 is CASSVDPAHSGPSYNEQFF. DNA of the CDR3: TGTGCCAGCAGCGTAGATCCCGCGCATAGCGGCCCATCCTACAATGAGCAGTTCTTC. This chain uses TRBV9 with TRBJ2-1; tentatively, D is TRBD2 (6 bases). CDR1 is SGDLS, CDR2 YYNGEE, per germline. This CDR3 is built from 19 residues. V lost 0 bases and J lost 1, with 20 bases in between.

This clonotype was detected a few times. The gene calls are TRBV12-3 or TRBV12-4 and TRBJ1-1, with TRBD1 identical over 7 bases. V shed 5 bases and J 9 bases; nucleotides not matched to a gene: 6. CDR3 length: 12 residues. Written as DNA, the CDR3 is TGTGCCAGCAGTGGAACAGGGGCCAAAGCTTTCTTT. Amino acid sequence: CASSGTGAKAFF.

This clonotype came up a few times. V gene TRBV6-1 combines with J gene TRBJ2-7; the match to TRBD1 covers 7 bases. J gave up 3 bases and V 6 bases, and 11 bases lay outside the gene matches. In germline, CDR1 is MNHNS, CDR2 SASEGT. This CDR3 is 15 amino acids long. The CDR3 DNA follows: TGTGCCAGCAGCGATCCCGGGACAGTCTTCTACGAGCAGTACTTC. Encoded protein: CASSDPGTVFYEQYF.

The sample holds a few counts of this clonotype. The CDR3 spells CSASLAGFQETQYF. The CDR3 bases are TGCAGTGCTAGTCTAGCGGGGTTCCAAGAGACCCAGTACTTC. V is TRBV20-1 and J is TRBJ2-5; 9 nucleotides match TRBD2. V dropped 3 bases and J dropped 1; count of bases not matched to a gene: 3. CDR3 length: 14 amino acids. Germline CDR1 is DFQATT and CDR2 is SNEGSKA (reference sequence).

The chain couples TRBV5-1 to TRBJ2-5; D might be TRBD1 (5 bases). Trimming removed 0 bases at V and 4 bases at J, with 16 bases between. The CDR3 is 16 amino acids. Germline CDR1 reads SGHRS; CDR2 reads YFSETQ. The CDR3 region is CASSLAPAGKAETQYF. CDR3 nucleotides: TGCGCCAGCAGCTTGGCCCCGGCAGGGAAGGCAGAGACCCAGTACTTC.

The CDR3 here is CASSVAATGYHEQYF. The CDR3 DNA is TGTGCCAGCAGCGTAGCAGCGACAGGGTACCACGAGCAGTACTTC. This chain links TRBV9 with TRBJ2-7, with 7 nucleotides matching TRBD1. Trimming removed 0 bases from V and 5 bases from J; junction bases left unmatched: 8. Per the germline V gene, CDR1 is SGDLS and CDR2 is YYNGEE. The CDR3 is 15 residues long.

This clonotype has just one count. A read error may account for a junction end that differs from germline. The chain combines TRBV7-3 with TRBJ2-1; D might be TRBD1 (5 bases). Germline V gene lookup returns CDR1 SGHTA and CDR2 FQGTGA. The CDR3 sequence is 11 residues long. The CDR3 nucleotides are TGTGCCAGCAGCGTAGGGGATGAGCAGTTATTC. Protein sequence: CASSVGDEQLF.

This clonotype was found a few times. V gene TRBV27 combines with J gene TRBJ2-7, with D uncertain. The CDR3 is 12 residues long. In germline, CDR1 is MNHEY, CDR2 SMNVEV (reference sequence). Deletions cut 2 bases from V and 6 bases from J, with 8 bases between. CDR3 loop: CASSLMGTEQYF. In nucleotides, the CDR3 is TGTGCCAGCAGTTTAATGGGTACCGAGCAGTACTTC.

V usage is TRBV20-1 and J usage is TRBJ2-1, with D hard to call. The V end lost 4 bases, the J end lost 5 bases, and 15 bases lay between the germline ends. CDR1 DFQATT and CDR2 SNEGSKA come from the germline V gene (reference sequence). This CDR3 contains 14 residues. This chain's CDR3 is CSAKEHKKNNEQFF. The CDR3 DNA is TGCAGTGCTAAGGAGCATAAAAAAAACAATGAGCAGTTCTTC.

The chain has TRBV6-5 and TRBJ2-3, with D possibly being TRBD2 (5 bases). Germline lookup yields CDR1 MNHEY and CDR2 SVGAGI. The CDR3 length is 14 residues. V gave up 6 bases and J gave up 4 bases, with 14 bases separating them. CDR3 bases: TGTGCCAGCAGGGAAGGGCCCGGGGCAGATACGCAGTATTTT. Amino acid sequence: CASREGPGADTQYF.